The 7 T cell receptor beta chains given below trace back to one sample, sequenced in a study of cytomegalovirus exposure and HLA in healthy donors. Primers: 60 Vbeta forward and 13 Jbeta reverse. Repertoires were generated with immunoSEQ multiplex PCR, while TCRdb's copy carries only in-frame clones and drops some. Here the sample spans approximately 150,000 clones, approximately 72% being singletons. Specimen: PBMCs. The receptors stem from a female donor in good health and CMV-seronegative.

This clone was seen a handful of times. The chain joins TRBV15 to TRBJ2-7, with 9 nucleotides matching TRBD1. The V gene end was trimmed by 1 base and the J gene end by 3 bases; junction bases not matched to a gene: 4. The CDR3 extends over 15 amino acids. The V gene's germline CDR1 is LNHNV and CDR2 YYDKDF (reference sequence). CDR3 DNA: TGTGCCACCAGCAGAGGGAGGGACAGGGACTACGAGCAGTACTTC. It is translated as CATSRGRDRDYEQYF. Full variable domain (rest looked up from reference TRBV15 and TRBJ2-7): DAMVIQNPRYQVTQFGKPVTLSCSQTLNHNVMYWYQQKSSQAPKLLFHYYDKDFNNEADTPDNFQSRRPNTSFCFLDIRSPGLGDTAMYLCATSRGRDRDYEQYFGPGTRLTVT.

This chain links TRBV13 with TRBJ2-7; perhaps TRBD1 as D (6 bases). CDR3 length: 14 amino acids. Looked up from germline, CDR1 is PRHDT and CDR2 is FYEKMQ (reference sequence). The V and J ends lost 4 bases and 2 bases respectively, with 12 bases between them. The CDR3 DNA sequence: TGTGCCAGCAGCTCACAGGGTCGCCCCTACGAGCAGTACTTC. It translates to CASSSQGRPYEQYF. Combining the CDR3 with reference TRBV13 and TRBJ2-7 gives the whole variable domain AAGVIQSPRHLIKEKRETATLKCYPIPRHDTVYWYQQGPGQDPQFLISFYEKMQSDKGSIPDRFSAQQFSDYHSELNMSSLELGDSALYFCASSSQGRPYEQYFGPGTRLTVT.

The V and J genes are TRBV4-3 and TRBJ1-2; possible D gene TRBD1, 6 bases. The germline V gene encodes CDR1 LGHNA and CDR2 YSLEER. The V and J ends lost 1 base and 4 bases respectively, with 10 bases between them. This CDR3 has 14 residues. Written as DNA, the CDR3 is TGCGCCAGCAGCCAAGCAGGGGTGGGCTATGGCTACACCTTC. This codes for CASSQAGVGYGYTF.

This rearrangement joins TRBV7-2 to TRBJ2-3; weak D call: TRBD2 (5 bases). The germline CDR1 and CDR2 sequences are SGHTA and FQGNSA. With 5 bases removed from V and 4 bases from J, the gap between germline ends came to 19 bases. The length of the CDR3 is 16 residues. CDR3 protein: CASSPVGSRPPDTQYF. CDR3 DNA: TGTGCCAGCAGCCCCGTGGGGAGCAGGCCTCCAGATACGCAGTATTTT.

A remark on this clone: The junction departs from germline at one end; a sequencing error may be responsible. The chain has TRBV11-2 and TRBJ2-7, with TRBD2 matching over 7 bases. This CDR3 is built from 14 residues. Germline V gene lookup returns CDR1 SGHAT and CDR2 FQNNGV. DNA for the CDR3: TGTGCCAGCAGGTTAGGGGCGGGGGCCTACGAGCAGTACTTC. This sequence encodes CASRLGAGAYEQYF.

The chain has TRBV6-5 and TRBJ2-1; TRBD2 matches 13 bases. The V gene's germline CDR1 is MNHEY and CDR2 SVGAGI. This CDR3 contains 15 residues. V lost 6 bases to trimming and J lost 6 bases; unmatched junction nucleotides: 5. For the CDR3, the DNA is TGTGCCAGCAGAATGGGACTAGCGGGGACCAATGAGCAGTTCTTC. Translated: CASRMGLAGTNEQFF.

The chain combines TRBV29-1 with TRBJ1-1; no definite D call. V was pared by 3 bases and J by 2 bases, with 13 bases between. The CDR3 consists of 14 residues. CDR1 and CDR2 from the germline V gene are SQVTM and ANQGSEA. In DNA, the CDR3 is TGCAGCGTTGATAGTACAGCGGGAAACACTGAAGCTTTCTTT. Its translation is CSVDSTAGNTEAFF. The full variable domain, rest sourced from reference TRBV29-1 and TRBJ1-1, is SAVISQKPSRDICQRGTSLTIQCQVDSQVTMMFWYRQQPGQSLTLIATANQGSEATYESGFVIDKFPISRPNLTFSTLTVSNMSPEDSSIYLCSVDSTAGNTEAFFGQGTRLTVV.